This TCR beta chain appears in the sequencing data of a study of T cell responses to AZD1222 COVID-19 vaccine. The study's findings and limits: Targets within unmutated variant regions were reportedly found for nearly half of spike-specific TCRs. The donors showed a predominance of white British ancestry and of females, with possible underestimation of clonal diversity.

Notes on this clone: Its cognate antigen is unknown.

The repertoire was sequenced with immunoSEQ multiplex PCR; TCRdb's copy has only in-frame clones and lacks some. The table records 150,000 to 200,000 clones, roughly nine tenths of them present only once. Timing groups of about 4 and about 12 weeks for second doses were pooled. The origin of this receptor is an adult who received the AZD1222 COVID-19 vaccine. This material consisted of peripheral blood, taken 28 days after the second AZD1222 dose.

The CDR3 sequence: CAWSRQSHYEQYF. The CDR3 region has the DNA TGTGCCTGGAGCCGACAGAGTCACTACGAGCAGTACTTC. The gene calls are TRBV30 and TRBJ2-7, with a possible D match to TRBD1 (5 bases). Germline-derived CDR1 and CDR2 are GTSNPN and SVGIG (reference sequence). V dropped 3 bases and J dropped 3 bases, with 12 bases sitting between them. CDR3 length: 13 residues.